This T cell receptor (beta chain) was found in a study of sequential checkpoint blockade in melanoma. Study-level information: Randomization was 1:1 between first-line nivolumab→ipilimumab and ipilimumab→nivolumab. Roughly 23 patients had matched tumor biopsies before treatment and at week 13 after nivolumab or ipilimumab alone. Broader study findings: Clinical benefit was about 30 times likelier when tumor T-cell fraction and clonality increased.

As for treatment: randomized to nivolumab then ipilimumab (arm A) or the reverse (arm B). To note about this clone: The antigen is undetermined.

Only in-frame clones appear in the TCRdb table, and some are missing; sequencing was by immunoSEQ multiplex PCR. The data show 20,000 to 25,000 clones, around 25% seen once. The source was tumor tissue (inferred from file names), collected from a patient given nivolumab and ipilimumab in sequence. This TCR was recovered from a human donor with melanoma.

In DNA form, the CDR3 reads TGTGCCAGCAGCGTAGACGGGACATTGGGGACTGAAGCTTTCTTT. Protein product: CASSVDGTLGTEAFF. V and J are TRBV9 and TRBJ1-1; weak D call: TRBD1 (6 bases). V gave up 0 bases and J gave up 5 bases, with 14 bases separating them. CDR3 length equals 15 residues. The germline V gene has CDR1 SGDLS and CDR2 YYNGEE. Looking up the rest from reference TRBV9 and TRBJ1-1 gives the full variable domain: DSGVTQTPKHLITATGQRVTLRCSPRSGDLSVYWYQQSLDQGLQFLIQYYNGEERAKGNILERFSAQQFPDLHSELNLSSLELGDSALYFCASSVDGTLGTEAFFGQGTRLTVV.